This TCR beta chain was obtained from a study of blood T cell repertoires in COVID-19. Study information: The samples span acute and convalescent COVID-19 from the United States, Italy and Spain.

Sequenced by immunoSEQ multiplex PCR; TCRdb stores in-frame clones only, minus some. The sample gives roughly 130,000 clones, roughly 80% of which show up once; about 12% is in the top ten. Looked up from germline, CDR1 is SGHRS and CDR2 is YFSETQ. The CDR3 runs to 14 residues. V lost 3 bases and J 3 bases, leaving 11 bases between the germline ends. The chain uses TRBV5-1 and TRBJ2-3, with a tentative D call TRBD1 (8 bases). The sample consisted of peripheral blood. This clonotype was obtained from a woman between 25 and 40 years old who had recovered from COVID-19. CDR3 bases: TGCGCCAGCAGCTCACAGGGGGGGACAGATACGCAGTATTTT. It codes for CASSSQGGTDTQYF.